This TCR beta chain was sequenced for a study of Ad26.COV2.S vaccination and SARS-CoV-2 variants. V lost 5 bases to trimming and J lost 2 bases; unmatched junction nucleotides: 7. The CDR3 is 15 amino acids. The V gene's germline CDR1 is LGHDT and CDR2 YNNKEL (reference sequence). Treatment given: around 19 received Ad26.COV2.S at low or high dose, single or two shots; a few received placebo; per-sample allocation not given. The samples date from day 63 after the first vaccine or placebo injection. Clones were read by immunoSEQ multiplex PCR, and TCRdb kept only the in-frame ones, dropping some. In the table there are 350,000 to 450,000 clones, more than 75% of which are singletons.

The rearrangement joins TRBV3-1 (or the pseudogene TRBV3-2) to TRBJ2-5; 8 positions agree with TRBD1. This specimen was peripheral blood, taken in a trial of Ad26.COV2.S vaccine versus placebo. The sequence was collected from a person between 18 and 65 years old who received the Ad26.COV2.S COVID-19 vaccine or a placebo. CDR3 region: CASSTLGTGQETQYF. DNA of the CDR3: TGTGCCAGCAGCACACTAGGGACAGGACAAGAGACCCAGTACTTC.